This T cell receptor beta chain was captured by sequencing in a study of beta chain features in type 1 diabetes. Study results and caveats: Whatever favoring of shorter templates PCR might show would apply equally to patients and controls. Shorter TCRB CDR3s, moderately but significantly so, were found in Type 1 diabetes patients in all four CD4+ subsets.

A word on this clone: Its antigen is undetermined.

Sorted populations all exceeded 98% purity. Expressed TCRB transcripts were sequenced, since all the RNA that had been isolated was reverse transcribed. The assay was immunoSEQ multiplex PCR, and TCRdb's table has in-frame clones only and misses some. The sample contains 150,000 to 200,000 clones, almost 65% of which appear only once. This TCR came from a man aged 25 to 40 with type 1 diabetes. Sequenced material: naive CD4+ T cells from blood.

The CDR3 sequence: CASSINVANTGELFF. DNA for the CDR3: TGTGCCAGTAGTATAAACGTAGCGAACACCGGGGAGCTGTTTTTT. The V call is TRBV19, the J call TRBJ2-2; no clear D. Trimming took 2 bases from V and 0 from J, leaving 7 bases between them. The CDR3 loop spans 15 amino acids. CDR1 and CDR2 from the germline V gene are LNHDA and SQIVND (reference sequence). The full variable domain, rest sourced from reference TRBV19 and TRBJ2-2, is DGGITQSPKYLFRKEGQNVTLSCEQNLNHDAMYWYRQDPGQGLRLIYYSQIVNDFQKGDIAEGYSVSREKKESFPLTVTSAQKNPTAFYLCASSINVANTGELFFGEGSRLTVL.